This T cell receptor (beta chain) stems from a study of early T cells in non-severe SARS-CoV-2 infection. Turning to the study itself: Chains stayed unpaired after sequencing of bulk RNA from unsorted whole blood. Notes on the study in general: VDJdb-based annotation leaned toward anti-spike CD8 responses and missed private and CD4 specificities.

The table lists this clonotype with many counts. Its specificity is not known. Individually, cDNA molecules had unique molecular identifiers attached to them. In TCRdb, the 5' RACE reads were re-called with MiXCR into one record per CDR3 protein. The sample has some 67,000 distinct CDR3 sequences, approximately 9.1% seen once. This CDR3 contains 16 residues. Trimming removed 5 bases at V and 5 bases at J, with 18 bases between. The chain couples TRBV12-3 or TRBV12-4 to TRBJ2-2, with D unresolved. This sample comprised whole blood, obtained at baseline. This TCR was sampled from an adult who was a healthcare worker with PCR-confirmed SARS-CoV-2 infection or an uninfected control (not recorded which). This chain's CDR3 is CASSPRASAATGELFF. CDR3 DNA sequence: TGTGCCAGCAGTCCACGGGCCTCGGCAGCGACCGGGGAGCTGTTTTTT.